Listed below are T cell receptor beta chains from one sample, sequenced in a study of response to subunit inactivated influenza vaccine. TCRdb re-derived calls from the RT-PCR reads in MiXCR, one entry per CDR3 protein. The sample consists of roughly 710,000 distinct CDR3 sequences, 12% to 15% of them appearing once. This specimen consisted of PBMCs from blood, obtained around two weeks before vaccination. The receptors stem from a man aged 45-65 years who received an inactivated influenza vaccine. Each CDR3 is given with its conserved first and last residue. The D gene is left open where the match is weak. Only some rows state a clone size, as once, few, many or a class for expanded clones.

j_gene,v_gene,abundance,d_gene,CDR3aa
TRBJ2-5,TRBV28,few,TRBD1,CASSPGTGLQETQYF
TRBJ1-5,TRBV2,many,.,CARGTGSDQPQHF
TRBJ2-3,TRBV10-3,.,.,CAISEAGDTQYF
TRBJ2-1,TRBV6-2/TRBV6-3,few,.,CASRPRGISYNEQFF
TRBJ1-2,TRBV7-2,many,.,CASSPARGGYTF
TRBJ2-1,TRBV5-1,.,TRBD2,CASITEPGAGSYNEQFF
TRBJ1-2,TRBV4-2,few,.,CASSFHGDLEGYTF
TRBJ2-7,TRBV4-2,many,TRBD1,CASSHEQGSSYEQYF
TRBJ1-1,TRBV12-3/TRBV12-4,many,.,CASSFGAGTEAFF
TRBJ2-1,TRBV4-3,.,.,CASSRHNLGSTVYNEQFF
TRBJ2-3,TRBV5-6,few,TRBD1,CASSFSPGQTDTQYF
TRBJ1-5,TRBV28,few,.,CASRPANQPQHF
TRBJ2-7,TRBV4-1,.,TRBD1,CASSQDLGQVTYEQYF
TRBJ2-1,TRBV6-1,many,.,CASSTGPLNEQFF
TRBJ1-2,TRBV29-1,few,.,CSARESGRDGYTF
TRBJ2-2,TRBV20-1,.,TRBD2,CSAVTSGVPGELFF
TRBJ2-4,TRBV15,many,.,CATSRDKEWGPAKNIQYF
TRBJ2-5,TRBV20-1,.,TRBD2,CSAPRGSGRLETQYF
TRBJ2-5,TRBV6-2/TRBV6-3,many,TRBD1,CASSLDYRDSLRETQYF
TRBJ2-2,TRBV27,few,TRBD1,CASSLGTVNTGELFF
TRBJ1-5,TRBV30,few,.,CAWSGHFGSNQPQHF
TRBJ2-3,TRBV20-1,few,TRBD2,CSARGLAGFSTADTQYF
TRBJ2-1,TRBV3-1,many,.,CASRLEDNEQFF
TRBJ2-1,TRBV6-5,few,.,CASSYWGFGRGSYNEQFF
TRBJ2-7,TRBV10-3,few,.,CAIRTTEHYEQYF
TRBJ1-1,TRBV6-4,.,TRBD1,CANSQIDRDDANTEAFF
TRBJ2-2,TRBV6-5,few,.,CASRYGISGNTGELFF
TRBJ2-5,TRBV7-9,few,.,CASSPKLPGEETQYF